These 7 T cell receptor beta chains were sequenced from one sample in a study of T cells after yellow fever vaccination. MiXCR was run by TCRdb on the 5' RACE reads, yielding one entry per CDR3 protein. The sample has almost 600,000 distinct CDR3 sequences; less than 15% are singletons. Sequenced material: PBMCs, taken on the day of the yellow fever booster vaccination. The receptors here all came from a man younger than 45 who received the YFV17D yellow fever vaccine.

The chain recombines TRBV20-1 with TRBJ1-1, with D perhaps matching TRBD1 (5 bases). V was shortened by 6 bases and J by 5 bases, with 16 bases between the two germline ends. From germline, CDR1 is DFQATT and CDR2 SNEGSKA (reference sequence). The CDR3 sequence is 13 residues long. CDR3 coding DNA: TGCAGTGCCCGGGCGGGGCCAGGGACTGAAGCTTTCTTT. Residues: CSARAGPGTEAFF.

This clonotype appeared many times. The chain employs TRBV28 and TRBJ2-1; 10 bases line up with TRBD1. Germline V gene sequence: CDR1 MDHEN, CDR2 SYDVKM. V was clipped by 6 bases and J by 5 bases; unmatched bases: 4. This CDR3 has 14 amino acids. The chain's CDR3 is CASRGQGSNNEQFF. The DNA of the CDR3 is TGTGCCAGCAGGGGACAGGGGTCGAACAATGAGCAGTTCTTC.

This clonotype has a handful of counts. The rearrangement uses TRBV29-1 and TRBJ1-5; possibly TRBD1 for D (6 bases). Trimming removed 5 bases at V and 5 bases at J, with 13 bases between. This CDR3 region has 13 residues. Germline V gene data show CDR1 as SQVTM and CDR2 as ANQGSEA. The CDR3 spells CSVLGQADQPQHF. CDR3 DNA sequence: TGCAGCGTTCTGGGACAAGCCGATCAGCCCCAGCATTTT.

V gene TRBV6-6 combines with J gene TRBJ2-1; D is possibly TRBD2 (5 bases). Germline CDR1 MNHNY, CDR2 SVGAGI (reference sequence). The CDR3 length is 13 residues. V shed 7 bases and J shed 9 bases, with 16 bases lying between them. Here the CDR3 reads CASTERVSGEQFF. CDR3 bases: TGTGCCAGCACCGAGAGGGTATCGGGTGAGCAGTTCTTC.

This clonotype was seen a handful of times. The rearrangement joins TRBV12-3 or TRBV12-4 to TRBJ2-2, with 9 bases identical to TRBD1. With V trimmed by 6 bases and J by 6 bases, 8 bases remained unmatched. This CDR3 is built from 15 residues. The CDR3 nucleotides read TGTGCCAGCAGCCTCGATGACAGGGGGGCCGGGGAGCTGTTTTTT. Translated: CASSLDDRGAGELFF.

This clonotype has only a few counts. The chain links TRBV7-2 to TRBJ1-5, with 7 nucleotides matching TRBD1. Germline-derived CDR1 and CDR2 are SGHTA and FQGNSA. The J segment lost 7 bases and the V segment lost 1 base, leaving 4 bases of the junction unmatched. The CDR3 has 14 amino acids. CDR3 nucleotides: TGTGCCAGCAGCTTAGTTGAGGGGGCGCAGCCCCAGCATTTT. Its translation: CASSLVEGAQPQHF.

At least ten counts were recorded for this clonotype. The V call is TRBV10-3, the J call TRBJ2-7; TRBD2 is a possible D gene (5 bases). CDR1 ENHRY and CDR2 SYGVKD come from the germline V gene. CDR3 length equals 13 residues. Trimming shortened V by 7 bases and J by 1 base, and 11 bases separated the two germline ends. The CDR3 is CAIINRTSYEQYF. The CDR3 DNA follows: TGTGCCATCATTAATAGGACTTCCTACGAGCAGTACTTC.